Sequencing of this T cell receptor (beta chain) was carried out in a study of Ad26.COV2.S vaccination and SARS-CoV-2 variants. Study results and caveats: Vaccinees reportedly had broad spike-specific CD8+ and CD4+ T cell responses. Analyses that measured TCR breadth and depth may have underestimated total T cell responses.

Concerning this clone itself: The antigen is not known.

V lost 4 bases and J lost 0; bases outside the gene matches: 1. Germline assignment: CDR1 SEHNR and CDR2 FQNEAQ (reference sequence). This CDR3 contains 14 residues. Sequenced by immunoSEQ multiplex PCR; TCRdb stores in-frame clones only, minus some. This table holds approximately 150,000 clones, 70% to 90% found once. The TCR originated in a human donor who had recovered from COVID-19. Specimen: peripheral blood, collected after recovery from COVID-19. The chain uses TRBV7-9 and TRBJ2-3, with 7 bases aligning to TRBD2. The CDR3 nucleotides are TGTGCCAGCAGCTGGGGGGGGAGCACAGATACGCAGTATTTT. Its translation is CASSWGGSTDTQYF.